This TCR beta chain stems from a study of cytomegalovirus exposure and HLA in healthy donors. As for this clone: Its specificity is unknown.

Study-wide results and caveats: Reportedly, a later analysis found an Asian-associated ancestry cluster had fewer N-insertions than the approximately 700-donor mean.

PCR amplification relied on 60 Vbeta primers (plus 13 Jbeta primers). Data came from immunoSEQ multiplex PCR; TCRdb stores just in-frame clones and leaves some out. Recorded here are around 200,000 clones; the top ten clones represent over 0.95%. The CDR3 runs to 14 residues. From germline, CDR1 is MNHEY and CDR2 SMNVEV (reference sequence). Trimming took 4 bases from V and 3 from J, leaving 13 bases between them. The material sequenced was PBMCs. The chain carries TRBV27 and TRBJ2-7; a possible D gene is TRBD1 (6 bases). This receptor was identified in a girl under 10 years old in good health and CMV-seropositive. CDR3 sequence: CASSSYRTDYEQYF. In DNA form, the CDR3 reads TGTGCCAGCAGTTCATACCGGACAGACTACGAGCAGTACTTC.